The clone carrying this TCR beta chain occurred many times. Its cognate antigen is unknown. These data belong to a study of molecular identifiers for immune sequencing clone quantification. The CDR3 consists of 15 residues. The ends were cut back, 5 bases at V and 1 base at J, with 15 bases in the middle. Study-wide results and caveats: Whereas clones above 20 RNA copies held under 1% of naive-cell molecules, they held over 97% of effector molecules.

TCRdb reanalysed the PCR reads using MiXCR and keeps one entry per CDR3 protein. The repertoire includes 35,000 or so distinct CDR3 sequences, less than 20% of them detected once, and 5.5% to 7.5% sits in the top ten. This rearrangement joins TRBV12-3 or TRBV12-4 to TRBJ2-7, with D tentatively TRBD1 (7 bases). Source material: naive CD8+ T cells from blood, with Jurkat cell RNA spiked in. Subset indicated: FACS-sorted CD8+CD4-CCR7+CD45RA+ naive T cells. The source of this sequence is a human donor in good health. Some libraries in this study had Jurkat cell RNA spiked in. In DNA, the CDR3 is TGTGCCAGCAGTACAGGGGACTTGGGGTCCTACGAGCAGTACTTC. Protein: CASSTGDLGSYEQYF.